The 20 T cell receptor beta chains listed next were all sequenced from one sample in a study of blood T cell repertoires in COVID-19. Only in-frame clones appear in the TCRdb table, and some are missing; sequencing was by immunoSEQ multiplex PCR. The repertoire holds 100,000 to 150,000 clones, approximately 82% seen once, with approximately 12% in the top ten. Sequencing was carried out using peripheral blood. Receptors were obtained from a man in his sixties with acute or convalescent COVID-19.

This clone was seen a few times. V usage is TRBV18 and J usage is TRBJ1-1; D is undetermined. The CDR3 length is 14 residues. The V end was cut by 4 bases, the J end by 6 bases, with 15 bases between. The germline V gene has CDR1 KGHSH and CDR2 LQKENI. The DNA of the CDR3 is TGTGCCAGCTCACGTGACTCTATCAGCGCTGAAGCTTTCTTT. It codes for CASSRDSISAEAFF. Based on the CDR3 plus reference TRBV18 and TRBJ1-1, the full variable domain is NAGVMQNPRHLVRRRGQEARLRCSPMKGHSHVYWYRQLPEEGLKFMVYLQKENIIDESGMPKERFSAEFPKEGPSILRIQQVVRGDSAAYFCASSRDSISAEAFFGQGTRLTVV.

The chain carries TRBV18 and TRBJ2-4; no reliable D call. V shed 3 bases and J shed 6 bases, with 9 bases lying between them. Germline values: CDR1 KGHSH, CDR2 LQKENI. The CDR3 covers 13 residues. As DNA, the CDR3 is TGTGCCAGCTCACCGCTAGTGGGAAACATTCAGTACTTC. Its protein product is CASSPLVGNIQYF.

CDR3: CASSQREDFRGRAAETQYF. The CDR3 DNA sequence: TGTGCCAGCAGCCAAAGGGAGGATTTCCGGGGGAGGGCCGCAGAGACCCAGTACTTC. The chain joins TRBV3-1 (or the pseudogene TRBV3-2) to TRBJ2-5, with 7 bases fitting TRBD2. Germline loops: CDR1 LGHDT, CDR2 YNNKEL (reference sequence). The CDR3 is made up of 19 amino acids. The V and J ends lost 2 bases and 4 bases, in that order; junction bases with no gene match: 19.

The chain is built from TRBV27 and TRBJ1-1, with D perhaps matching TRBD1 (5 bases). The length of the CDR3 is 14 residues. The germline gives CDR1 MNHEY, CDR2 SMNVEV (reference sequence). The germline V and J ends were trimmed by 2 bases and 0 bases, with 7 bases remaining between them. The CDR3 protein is CASSLTGVNTEAFF. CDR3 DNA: TGTGCCAGCAGTTTAACAGGAGTGAACACTGAAGCTTTCTTT.

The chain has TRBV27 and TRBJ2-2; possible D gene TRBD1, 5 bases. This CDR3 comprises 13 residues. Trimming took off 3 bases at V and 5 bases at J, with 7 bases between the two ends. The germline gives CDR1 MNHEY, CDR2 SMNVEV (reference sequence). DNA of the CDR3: TGTGCCAGCAGTTTGTACAGGACCGGGGAGCTGTTTTTT. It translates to CASSLYRTGELFF.

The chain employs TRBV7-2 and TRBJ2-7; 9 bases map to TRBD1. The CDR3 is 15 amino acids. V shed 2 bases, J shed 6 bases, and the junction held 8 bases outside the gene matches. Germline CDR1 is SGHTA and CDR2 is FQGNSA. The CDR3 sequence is CASSLFLGQGTEQYF. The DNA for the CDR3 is TGTGCCAGCAGCTTATTCTTGGGACAGGGAACCGAGCAGTACTTC.

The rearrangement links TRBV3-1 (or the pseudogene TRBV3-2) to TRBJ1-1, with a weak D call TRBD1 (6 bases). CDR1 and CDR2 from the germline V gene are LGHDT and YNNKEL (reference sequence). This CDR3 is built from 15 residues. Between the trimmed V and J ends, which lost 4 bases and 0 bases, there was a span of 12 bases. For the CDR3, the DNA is TGTGCCAGCAGCCTCGACAGGTACATGAACACTGAAGCTTTCTTT. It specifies CASSLDRYMNTEAFF.

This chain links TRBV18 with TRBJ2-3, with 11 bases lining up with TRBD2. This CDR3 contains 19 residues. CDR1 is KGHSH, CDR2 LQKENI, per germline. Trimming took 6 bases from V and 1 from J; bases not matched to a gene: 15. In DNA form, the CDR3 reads TGTGCCAGCTCCCAGGAGAGACTAGCGGGAAACTCACGCACAGATACGCAGTATTTT. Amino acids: CASSQERLAGNSRTDTQYF.

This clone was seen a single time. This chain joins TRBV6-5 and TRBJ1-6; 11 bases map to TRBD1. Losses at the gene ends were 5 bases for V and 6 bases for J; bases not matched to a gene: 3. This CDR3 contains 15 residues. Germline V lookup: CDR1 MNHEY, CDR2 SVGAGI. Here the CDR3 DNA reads TGTGCCAGCAGTCTGGGACAGGGGGTTAATTCACCCCTCCACTTT. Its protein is CASSLGQGVNSPLHF.

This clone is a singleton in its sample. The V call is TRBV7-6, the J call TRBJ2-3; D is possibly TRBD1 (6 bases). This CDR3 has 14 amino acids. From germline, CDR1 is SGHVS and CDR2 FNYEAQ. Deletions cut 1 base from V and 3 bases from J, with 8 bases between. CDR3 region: CASSLGGRTDTQYF. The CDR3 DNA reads TGTGCCAGCAGCTTAGGGGGGCGGACAGATACGCAGTATTTT. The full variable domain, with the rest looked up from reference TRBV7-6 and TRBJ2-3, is GAGVSQSPRYKVTKRGQDVALRCDPISGHVSLYWYRQALGQGPEFLTYFNYEAQQDKSGLPNDRFSAERPEGSISTLTIQRTEQRDSAMYRCASSLGGRTDTQYFGPGTRLTVL.

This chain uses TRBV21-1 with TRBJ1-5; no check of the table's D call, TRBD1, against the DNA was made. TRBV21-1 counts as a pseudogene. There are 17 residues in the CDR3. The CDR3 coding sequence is TGTGCCAGCACCATGGCCTTGGGACAGGGAGGGGATCAGCCCCAGCATTTT. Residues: CASTMALGQGGDQPQHF.

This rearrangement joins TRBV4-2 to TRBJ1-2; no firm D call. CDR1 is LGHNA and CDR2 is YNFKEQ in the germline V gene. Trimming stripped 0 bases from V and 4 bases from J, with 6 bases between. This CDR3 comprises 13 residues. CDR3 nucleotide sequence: TGTGCCAGCAGCCAAGATCGGTTCTATGGCTACACCTTC. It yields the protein CASSQDRFYGYTF.

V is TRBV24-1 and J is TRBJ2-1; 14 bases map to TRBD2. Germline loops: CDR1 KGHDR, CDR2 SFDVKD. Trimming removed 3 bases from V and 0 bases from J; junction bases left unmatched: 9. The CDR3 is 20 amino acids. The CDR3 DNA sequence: TGTGCCACCAGTGATCCCGCGGGACTAGCGGGAGCCTTCTCCTACAATGAGCAGTTCTTC. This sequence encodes CATSDPAGLAGAFSYNEQFF.

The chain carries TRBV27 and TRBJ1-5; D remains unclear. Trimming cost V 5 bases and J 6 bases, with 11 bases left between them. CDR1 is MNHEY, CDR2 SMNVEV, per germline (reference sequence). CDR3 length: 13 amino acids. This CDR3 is CASSLEAGQPQHF. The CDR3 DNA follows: TGTGCCAGCAGTCTCGAGGCCGGTCAGCCCCAGCATTTT.

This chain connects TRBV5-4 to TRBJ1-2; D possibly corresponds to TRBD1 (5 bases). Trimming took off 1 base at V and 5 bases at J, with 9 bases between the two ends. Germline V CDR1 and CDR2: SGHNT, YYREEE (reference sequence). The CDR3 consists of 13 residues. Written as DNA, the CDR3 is TGTGCCAGCAGCTTGATGGCAGGGTATGGCTACACCTTC. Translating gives CASSLMAGYGYTF.

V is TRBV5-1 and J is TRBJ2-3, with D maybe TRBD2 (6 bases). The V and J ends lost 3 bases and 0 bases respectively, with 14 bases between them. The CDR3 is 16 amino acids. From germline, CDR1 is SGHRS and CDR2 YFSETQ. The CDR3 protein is CASSWGESTSTDTQYF. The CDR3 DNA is TGCGCCAGCAGCTGGGGGGAGTCTACTAGCACAGATACGCAGTATTTT.

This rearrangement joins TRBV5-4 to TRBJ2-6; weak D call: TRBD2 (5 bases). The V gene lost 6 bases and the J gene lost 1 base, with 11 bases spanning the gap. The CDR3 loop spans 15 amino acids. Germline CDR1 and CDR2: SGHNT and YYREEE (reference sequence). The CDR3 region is CASIPRESGANVLTF. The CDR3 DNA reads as TGTGCCAGCATCCCGAGGGAATCTGGGGCCAACGTCCTGACTTTC.

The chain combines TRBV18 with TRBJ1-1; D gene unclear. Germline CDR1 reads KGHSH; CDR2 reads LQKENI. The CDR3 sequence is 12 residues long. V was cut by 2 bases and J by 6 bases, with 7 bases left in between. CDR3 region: CASSPEGAEAFF. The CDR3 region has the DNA TGTGCCAGCTCACCAGAGGGTGCTGAAGCTTTCTTT.

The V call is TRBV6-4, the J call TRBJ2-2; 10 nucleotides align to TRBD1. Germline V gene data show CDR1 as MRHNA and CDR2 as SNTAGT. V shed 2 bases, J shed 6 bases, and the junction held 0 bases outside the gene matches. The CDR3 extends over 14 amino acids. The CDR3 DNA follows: TGTGCCAGCAGTGACGGGACAGGGGCCGGGGAGCTGTTTTTT. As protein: CASSDGTGAGELFF.

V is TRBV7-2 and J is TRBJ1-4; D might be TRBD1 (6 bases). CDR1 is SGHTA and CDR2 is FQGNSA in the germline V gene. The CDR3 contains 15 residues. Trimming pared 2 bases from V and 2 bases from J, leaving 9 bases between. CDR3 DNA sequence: TGTGCCAGCAGCTTAAACAGGGCTACTAATGAAAAACTGTTTTTT. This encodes CASSLNRATNEKLFF.